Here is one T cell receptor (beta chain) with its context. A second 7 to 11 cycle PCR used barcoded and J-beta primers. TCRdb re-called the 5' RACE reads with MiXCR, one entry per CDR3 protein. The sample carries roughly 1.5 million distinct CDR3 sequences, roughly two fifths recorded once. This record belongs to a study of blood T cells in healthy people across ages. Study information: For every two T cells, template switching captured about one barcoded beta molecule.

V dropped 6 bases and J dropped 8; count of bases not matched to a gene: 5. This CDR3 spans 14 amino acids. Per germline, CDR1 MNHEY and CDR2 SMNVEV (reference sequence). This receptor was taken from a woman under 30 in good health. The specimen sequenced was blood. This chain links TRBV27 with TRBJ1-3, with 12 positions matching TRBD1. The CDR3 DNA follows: TGTGCCAGCAGCAGGGACAGGGGGCTAGACACCATATATTTT. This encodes CASSRDRGLDTIYF.